The 9 T cell receptor beta chains presented below share a single source sample, sequenced in a study of T cells expressing NK-cell markers. TCRdb reprocessed the 5' RACE reads; each CDR3 protein has one entry and no DNA is given. This sample contains 200,000 to 300,000 distinct CDR3 sequences. The sample consisted of blood T cells: a sorted CD56 or NKG2C T cell subset, CD4+ or CD8+ T cells, or bulk PBMC T cells (not recorded which). The origin of the receptors is a young man in good health.

The chain recombines TRBV6-2 or TRBV6-3 with TRBJ1-4. Germline V gene data show CDR1 as MNHEY and CDR2 as SVGEGT. The CDR3 length is 16 residues. CDR3 residues: CASSYSRTATNEKLFF.

The chain has TRBV28 and TRBJ2-1. CDR1 is MDHEN, CDR2 SYDVKM, per germline. This CDR3 comprises 12 residues. CDR3 amino acids: CASSLIKYEQFF.

The chain uses TRBV9 and TRBJ2-5; TCRdb lists TRBD2, though no DNA is available to test this call. Germline lookup yields CDR1 SGDLS and CDR2 YYNGEE. The CDR3 is 14 amino acids. The CDR3 sequence is CASSVALATETQYF.

The gene calls are TRBV7-2 and TRBJ2-7; TCRdb proposes TRBD1, but this gene call is untestable without DNA. The CDR3 extends over 12 amino acids. Germline assignment: CDR1 SGHTA and CDR2 FQGNSA. The CDR3 protein is CASSRTGGEQYF.

The V call is TRBV5-1, the J call TRBJ2-3; as DNA is missing, the TRBD2 call by TCRdb cannot be tested. There are 16 residues in the CDR3. The germline V gene encodes CDR1 SGHRS and CDR2 YFSETQ. The CDR3 spells CASSPPVKGGPDTQYF.

The chain uses TRBV2 and TRBJ2-6; TCRdb lists TRBD1, though no DNA is available to test this call. Per the germline V gene, CDR1 is SNHLY and CDR2 is FYNNEI. This CDR3 comprises 18 residues. CDR3 amino acids: CASSDQTGGRSGANVLTF.

V is TRBV4-1 and J is TRBJ2-5; TCRdb reports TRBD1, a call that lacks DNA to check it against. CDR1 and CDR2 (germline): MGHRA, YSYEKL. The CDR3 has 14 amino acids. CDR3 residues: CASSQGTGPETQYF.

CDR3 region: CASSSLSGGKNIQYF. This chain joins TRBV28 and TRBJ2-4; TCRdb designates TRBD2, a call that cannot be tested without DNA. The CDR3 has 15 residues. The germline gives CDR1 MDHEN, CDR2 SYDVKM. The full variable domain, in which reference TRBV28 and TRBJ2-4 provide the parts outside the CDR3, is DVKVTQSSRYLVKRTGEKVFLECVQDMDHENMFWYRQDPGLGLRLIYFSYDVKMKEKGDIPEGYSVSREKKERFSLILESASTNQTSMYLCASSSLSGGKNIQYFGAGTRLSVL.

This chain connects TRBV30 to TRBJ2-1; without DNA, the TCRdb call of TRBD2 cannot be checked. Germline V gene sequence: CDR1 GTSNPN, CDR2 SVGIG (reference sequence). This CDR3 comprises 14 residues. The CDR3 is CAWKPELASYEQFF.